A selection of T cell receptor beta chains follows, all from one sample in a study of T-cell memory formation after mild COVID-19. TCRdb used MiXCR to reprocess the 5' RACE reads, holding one entry per CDR3 protein. Of about 320,000 distinct CDR3 sequences listed, around 15% are singletons. The sequenced sample consisted of PBMCs or a T cell subset sorted from them (not recorded which). The receptors shown here come from a man aged 18 to 29 who had mild COVID-19 (a few samples of this study predate the infection). Cell type and time point are not known. CDR3s include the opening cysteine and the closing phenylalanine or tryptophan. A D gene is named only where the DNA matches it firmly. Only some rows state a clone size, as once, few, many or a class for expanded clones.

j_gene: TRBJ2-5; d_gene: -; abundance: -; v_gene: TRBV7-2; CDR3nt: TGTGCCAGCAGCTCGCATCAGGGGAAGGAGACCCAGTACTTC; CDR3aa: CASSSHQGKETQYF
j_gene: TRBJ2-2; d_gene: -; abundance: many; v_gene: TRBV2; CDR3nt: TGTGCCAGCAGTCTTGATTACACCGGGGAGCTGTTTTTT; CDR3aa: CASSLDYTGELFF
j_gene: TRBJ2-1; d_gene: -; abundance: few; v_gene: TRBV20-1; CDR3nt: TGCAGTGCAAACAGGTTGTTGTCCTACAATGAGCAGTTCTTC; CDR3aa: CSANRLLSYNEQFF
j_gene: TRBJ2-1; d_gene: -; abundance: -; v_gene: TRBV24-1; CDR3nt: TGTGCCACCAGTGCCCCAGGGGACAATGAGCAGTTCTTC; CDR3aa: CATSAPGDNEQFF
j_gene: TRBJ2-1; d_gene: -; abundance: few; v_gene: TRBV20-1; CDR3nt: TGCAGTGCTGGGCGGGTAGGCCTCTCGATTGAGCAGTTCTTC; CDR3aa: CSAGRVGLSIEQFF
j_gene: TRBJ2-2; d_gene: -; abundance: few; v_gene: TRBV7-6; CDR3nt: TGTGCCAGCAGCTCCGGGTCGAGCACCGGGGAGCTGTTTTTT; CDR3aa: CASSSGSSTGELFF
j_gene: TRBJ1-1; d_gene: -; abundance: -; v_gene: TRBV7-8; CDR3nt: TGTGCCAGCAGCTTAGGGTTCGCCCTAACGGGTTGG; CDR3aa: CASSLGFALTGW
j_gene: TRBJ2-7; d_gene: -; abundance: many; v_gene: TRBV18; CDR3nt: TGTGCCAGCTCACAAGGCCGGGACACCTACGAGCAGTACTTC; CDR3aa: CASSQGRDTYEQYF
j_gene: TRBJ1-2; d_gene: -; abundance: -; v_gene: TRBV20-1; CDR3nt: TGCAGTGCTAGCTATTCCTGCTGTGTGGGGGATTATGGCTACACCTTC; CDR3aa: CSASYSCCVGDYGYTF
j_gene: TRBJ1-2; d_gene: -; abundance: -; v_gene: TRBV5-1; CDR3nt: TGCGCCAGCAGCTACGGAGGGGCCTCTAACTATGGCTACACCTTC; CDR3aa: CASSYGGASNYGYTF
j_gene: TRBJ1-1; d_gene: -; abundance: -; v_gene: TRBV7-2; CDR3nt: TGTGCCAGCAGCTGGTGGGGGGAAGCTTTCTTT; CDR3aa: CASSWWGEAFF
j_gene: TRBJ2-3; d_gene: -; abundance: few; v_gene: TRBV6-5; CDR3nt: TGTGCCAGCAGCCCCTTGCCGCCAGATACGCAGTATTTT; CDR3aa: CASSPLPPDTQYF
j_gene: TRBJ1-5; d_gene: -; abundance: -; v_gene: TRBV12-3/TRBV12-4; CDR3nt: TGTGCCAGCACTGGGGGGGTCGCTCAGCCCCAGCATTTT; CDR3aa: CASTGGVAQPQHF
j_gene: TRBJ2-1; d_gene: -; abundance: -; v_gene: TRBV20-1; CDR3nt: TGCAGTGCTAGAGTCGCTAGCGTCGACAATGAGCAGTTCTTC; CDR3aa: CSARVASVDNEQFF
j_gene: TRBJ2-3; d_gene: TRBD2; abundance: few; v_gene: TRBV10-3; CDR3nt: TGTGCCATCGGGGGAAGCGGGGGGACCCCGCGAGATACGCAGTATTTT; CDR3aa: CAIGGSGGTPRDTQYF
j_gene: TRBJ1-1; d_gene: -; abundance: -; v_gene: TRBV7-9; CDR3nt: TGTGCCAGCAGCCGCGGGGGGAAGGCTTTCTTT; CDR3aa: CASSRGGKAFF
j_gene: TRBJ1-1; d_gene: -; abundance: -; v_gene: TRBV5-6; CDR3nt: TGTGCCAGCAGCTTGCGAGGGTCCTCCGGCACCACCGTTTTCTTT; CDR3aa: CASSLRGSSGTTVFF
j_gene: TRBJ1-2; d_gene: TRBD1; abundance: -; v_gene: TRBV5-1; CDR3nt: TGCGCCAGCAGCTCCGGGACAGCGGGCCGTGGATATGGCTACACCTTC; CDR3aa: CASSSGTAGRGYGYTF
j_gene: TRBJ2-2; d_gene: -; abundance: many; v_gene: TRBV5-1; CDR3nt: TGCGCCAGCAGCTTGGAGGGCACCGGGGAGCTGTTTTTT; CDR3aa: CASSLEGTGELFF
j_gene: TRBJ1-5; d_gene: -; abundance: -; v_gene: TRBV12-3/TRBV12-4; CDR3nt: TGTGCCAGCGGGACCCGAACGAATCAGCCCCAGCATTTT; CDR3aa: CASGTRTNQPQHF
j_gene: TRBJ1-5; d_gene: -; abundance: -; v_gene: TRBV6-1; CDR3nt: TGTGCCAGCAGGATGAATGGCAATCAGCCCCAGCATTTT; CDR3aa: CASRMNGNQPQHF
j_gene: TRBJ1-3; d_gene: -; abundance: -; v_gene: TRBV9; CDR3nt: TGTGCCAGCAGCGACCTCGCAGGGAAAAACACCATATATTTT; CDR3aa: CASSDLAGKNTIYF
j_gene: TRBJ2-5; d_gene: -; abundance: many; v_gene: TRBV11-2; CDR3nt: TGTGCCAGCAGCACAGTGGGGACCCAGTACTTC; CDR3aa: CASSTVGTQYF
j_gene: TRBJ1-6; d_gene: TRBD1; abundance: few; v_gene: TRBV10-3; CDR3nt: TGTGCCATCAGTGAGGGGCGGGGACAGAATTCACCCCTCCACTTT; CDR3aa: CAISEGRGQNSPLHF
j_gene: TRBJ1-6; d_gene: -; abundance: many; v_gene: TRBV4-3; CDR3nt: TGCGCCAGCAGCCAAGATTGGTTGGGCGGGATCTCCTATAATTCACCCCTCCACTTT; CDR3aa: CASSQDWLGGISYNSPLHF
j_gene: TRBJ2-5; d_gene: TRBD2; abundance: many; v_gene: TRBV4-2; CDR3nt: TGTGCCAGCAGCCAAGATTACGGGGGGGCAGAGACCCAGTACTTC; CDR3aa: CASSQDYGGAETQYF
j_gene: TRBJ2-1; d_gene: TRBD2; abundance: many; v_gene: TRBV5-1; CDR3nt: TGCGCCAGCAGCCCATTTGTCGGGGGGGTCAATGAGCAGTTCTTC; CDR3aa: CASSPFVGGVNEQFF
j_gene: TRBJ1-2; d_gene: -; abundance: -; v_gene: TRBV7-2; CDR3nt: TGTGCCAGCAGCCTTGACAGGCGGTCGGGCTACACCTTC; CDR3aa: CASSLDRRSGYTF
j_gene: TRBJ1-1; d_gene: -; abundance: -; v_gene: TRBV9; CDR3nt: TGTGCCAGCAGCGCTAGCCCAACAGGCGAAGCTTTCTTT; CDR3aa: CASSASPTGEAFF
j_gene: TRBJ1-1; d_gene: -; abundance: -; v_gene: TRBV27; CDR3nt: TGTGCCAGCAGTCGATCTAGGGCAGGGCCCCTTACTGAAGCTTTCTTT; CDR3aa: CASSRSRAGPLTEAFF
j_gene: TRBJ1-5; d_gene: -; abundance: -; v_gene: TRBV20-1; CDR3nt: TGCAGTGCTAGAGATCCGGGGAGGGCAGATCAGCCCCAGCATTTT; CDR3aa: CSARDPGRADQPQHF
j_gene: TRBJ1-1; d_gene: TRBD1; abundance: few; v_gene: TRBV12-3/TRBV12-4; CDR3nt: TGTGCCAGCCATCAGGACAGGGGCACTGAAGCTTTCTTT; CDR3aa: CASHQDRGTEAFF
j_gene: TRBJ1-4; d_gene: TRBD1; abundance: once; v_gene: TRBV20-1; CDR3nt: TGCAGTGCTAGAGAACAGGGGCTAGGTGAAAAACTGTTTTTT; CDR3aa: CSAREQGLGEKLFF
j_gene: TRBJ1-6; d_gene: -; abundance: -; v_gene: TRBV10-2; CDR3nt: TGCGCCAGCAGTAAAGGTGGGAGCTCCTATAATTCACCCCTCCACTTT; CDR3aa: CASSKGGSSYNSPLHF
j_gene: TRBJ2-7; d_gene: TRBD1; abundance: -; v_gene: TRBV6-2/TRBV6-3; CDR3nt: TGTGCCAGCAGCCTAACAGGGGGTCTGATGGAGCAGTACTTC; CDR3aa: CASSLTGGLMEQYF
j_gene: TRBJ2-1; d_gene: -; abundance: -; v_gene: TRBV20-1; CDR3nt: TGCAGTGCTAGACTGGCCAGCGCAGTGCAGTTCTTC; CDR3aa: CSARLASAVQFF